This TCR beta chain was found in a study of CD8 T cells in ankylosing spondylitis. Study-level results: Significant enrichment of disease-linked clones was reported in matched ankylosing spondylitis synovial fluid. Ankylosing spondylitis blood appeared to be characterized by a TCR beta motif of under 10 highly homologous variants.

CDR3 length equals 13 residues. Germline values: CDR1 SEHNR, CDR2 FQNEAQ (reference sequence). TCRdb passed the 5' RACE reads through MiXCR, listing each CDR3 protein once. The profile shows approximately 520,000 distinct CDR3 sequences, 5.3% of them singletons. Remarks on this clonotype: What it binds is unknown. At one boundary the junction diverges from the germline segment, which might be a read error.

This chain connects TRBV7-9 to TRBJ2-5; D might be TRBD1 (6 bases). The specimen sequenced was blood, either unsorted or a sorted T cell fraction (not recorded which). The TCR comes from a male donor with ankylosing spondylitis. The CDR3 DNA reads TGTGCCAGCAGCTTAGTTCCAGGGGAGACCCAGCACTTC. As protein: CASSLVPGETQHF. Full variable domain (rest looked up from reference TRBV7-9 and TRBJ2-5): DTGVSQNPRHKITKRGQNVTFRCDPISEHNRLYWYRQTLGQGPEFLTYFQNEAQLEKSRLLSDRFSAERPKGSFSTLEIQRTEQGDSAMYLCASSLVPGETQHFGPGTRLLVL.